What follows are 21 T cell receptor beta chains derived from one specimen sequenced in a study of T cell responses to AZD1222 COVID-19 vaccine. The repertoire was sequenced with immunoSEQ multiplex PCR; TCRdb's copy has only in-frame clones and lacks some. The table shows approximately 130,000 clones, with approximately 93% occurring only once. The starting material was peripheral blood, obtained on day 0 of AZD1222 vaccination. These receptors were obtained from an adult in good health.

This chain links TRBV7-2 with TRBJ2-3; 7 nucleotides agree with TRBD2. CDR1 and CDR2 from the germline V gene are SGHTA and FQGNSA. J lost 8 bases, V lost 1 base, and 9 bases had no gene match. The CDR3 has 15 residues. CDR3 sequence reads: CASSLEEGSGFTQYF. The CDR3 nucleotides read TGTGCCAGCAGCTTAGAGGAGGGTAGCGGGTTTACGCAGTATTTT.

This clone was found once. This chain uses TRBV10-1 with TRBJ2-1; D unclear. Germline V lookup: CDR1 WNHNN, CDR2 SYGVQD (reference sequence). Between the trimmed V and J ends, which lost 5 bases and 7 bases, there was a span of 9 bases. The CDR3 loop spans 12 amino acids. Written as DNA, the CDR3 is TGCGCCAGCAGTACAACGGTTAATGAGCAGTTCTTC. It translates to CASSTTVNEQFF.

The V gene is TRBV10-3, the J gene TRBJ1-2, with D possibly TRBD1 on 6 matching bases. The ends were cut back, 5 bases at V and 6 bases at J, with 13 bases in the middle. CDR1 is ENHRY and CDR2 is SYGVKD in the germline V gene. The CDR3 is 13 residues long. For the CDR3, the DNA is TGTGCCATCAGTAGGACAGAAAATGATGGCTACACCTTC. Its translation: CAISRTENDGYTF.

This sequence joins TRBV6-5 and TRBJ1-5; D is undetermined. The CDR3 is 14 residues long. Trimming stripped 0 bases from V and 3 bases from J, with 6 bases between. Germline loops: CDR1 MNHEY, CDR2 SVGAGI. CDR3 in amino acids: CASSYSRYNQPQHF. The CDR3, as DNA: TGTGCCAGCAGTTACTCCCGTTACAATCAGCCCCAGCATTTT.

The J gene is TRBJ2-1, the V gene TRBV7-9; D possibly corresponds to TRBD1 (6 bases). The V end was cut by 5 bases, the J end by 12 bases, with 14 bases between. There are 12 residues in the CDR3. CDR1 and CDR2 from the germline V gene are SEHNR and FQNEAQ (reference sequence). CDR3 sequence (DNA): TGTGCCAGCAGCCCGAGGGACATTGGGCAGTTCTTC. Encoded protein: CASSPRDIGQFF.

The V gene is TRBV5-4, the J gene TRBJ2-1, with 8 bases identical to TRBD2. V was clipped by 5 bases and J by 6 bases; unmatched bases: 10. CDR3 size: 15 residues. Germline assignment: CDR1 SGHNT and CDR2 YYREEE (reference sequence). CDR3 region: CASRPGLDAANEQFF. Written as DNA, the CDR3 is TGTGCCAGCAGGCCGGGACTAGACGCCGCCAATGAGCAGTTCTTC.

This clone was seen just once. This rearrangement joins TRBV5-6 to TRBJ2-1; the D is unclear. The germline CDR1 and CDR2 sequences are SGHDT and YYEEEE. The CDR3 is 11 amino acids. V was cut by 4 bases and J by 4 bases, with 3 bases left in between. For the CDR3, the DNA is TGTGCCAGCAGCCGATACAATGAGCAGTTCTTC. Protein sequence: CASSRYNEQFF.

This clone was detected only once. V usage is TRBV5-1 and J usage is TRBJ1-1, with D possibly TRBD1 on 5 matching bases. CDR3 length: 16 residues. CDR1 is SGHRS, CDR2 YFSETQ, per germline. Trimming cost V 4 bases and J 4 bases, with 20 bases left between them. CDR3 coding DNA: TGCGCCAGCAGCCCCGAGGGGCGAGAGGCGGTCACTGAAGCTTTCTTT. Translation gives CASSPEGREAVTEAFF. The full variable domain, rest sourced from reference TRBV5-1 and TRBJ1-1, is KAGVTQTPRYLIKTRGQQVTLSCSPISGHRSVSWYQQTPGQGLQFLFEYFSETQRNKGNFPGRFSGRQFSNSRSEMNVSTLELGDSALYLCASSPEGREAVTEAFFGQGTRLTVV.

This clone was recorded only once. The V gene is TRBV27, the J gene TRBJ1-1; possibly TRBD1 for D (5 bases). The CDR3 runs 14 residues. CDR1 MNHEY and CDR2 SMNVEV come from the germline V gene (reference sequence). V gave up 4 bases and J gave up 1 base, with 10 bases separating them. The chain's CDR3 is CASSWGGGNTEAFF. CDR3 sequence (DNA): TGTGCCAGCAGTTGGGGCGGCGGGAACACTGAAGCTTTCTTT.

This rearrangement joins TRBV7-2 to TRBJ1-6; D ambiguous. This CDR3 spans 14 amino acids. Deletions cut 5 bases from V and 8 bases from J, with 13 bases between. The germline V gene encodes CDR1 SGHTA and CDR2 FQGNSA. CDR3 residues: CASSAVGLDSPLHF. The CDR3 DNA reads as TGTGCCAGCAGCGCGGTGGGCTTAGATTCACCCCTCCACTTT.

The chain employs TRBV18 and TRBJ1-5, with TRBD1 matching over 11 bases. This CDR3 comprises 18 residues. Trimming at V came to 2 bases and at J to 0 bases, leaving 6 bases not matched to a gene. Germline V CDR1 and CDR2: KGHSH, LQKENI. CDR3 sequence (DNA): TGTGCCAGCTCACCAGGGGATGGGACAGGGGGTAGCAATCAGCCCCAGCATTTT. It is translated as CASSPGDGTGGSNQPQHF.

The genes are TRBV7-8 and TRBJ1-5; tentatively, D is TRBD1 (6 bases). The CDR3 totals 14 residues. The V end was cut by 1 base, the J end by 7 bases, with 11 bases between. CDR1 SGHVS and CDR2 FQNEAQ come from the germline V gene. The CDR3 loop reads CASSLEQGRQPQHF. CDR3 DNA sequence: TGTGCCAGCAGCTTAGAACAGGGCCGGCAGCCCCAGCATTTT.

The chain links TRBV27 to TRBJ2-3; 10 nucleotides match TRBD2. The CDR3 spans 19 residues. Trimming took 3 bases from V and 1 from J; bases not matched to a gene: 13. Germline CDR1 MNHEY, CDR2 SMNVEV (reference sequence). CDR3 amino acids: CASSFLWTRGTSGTDTQYF. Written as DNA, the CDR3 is TGTGCCAGCAGTTTCTTGTGGACAAGAGGGACTAGCGGCACAGATACGCAGTATTTT.

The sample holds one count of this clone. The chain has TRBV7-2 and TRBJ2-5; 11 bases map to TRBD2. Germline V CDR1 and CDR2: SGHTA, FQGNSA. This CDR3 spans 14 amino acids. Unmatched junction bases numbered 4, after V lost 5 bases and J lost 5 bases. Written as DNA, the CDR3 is TGTGCCAGCAGCACGGGACTAGCGGCCGAGACCCAGTACTTC. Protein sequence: CASSTGLAAETQYF. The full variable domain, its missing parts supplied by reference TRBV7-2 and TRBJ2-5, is GAGVSQSPSNKVTEKGKDVELRCDPISGHTALYWYRQSLGQGLEFLIYFQGNSAPDKSGLPSDRFSAERTGGSVSTLTIQRTQQEDSAVYLCASSTGLAAETQYFGPGTRLLVL.

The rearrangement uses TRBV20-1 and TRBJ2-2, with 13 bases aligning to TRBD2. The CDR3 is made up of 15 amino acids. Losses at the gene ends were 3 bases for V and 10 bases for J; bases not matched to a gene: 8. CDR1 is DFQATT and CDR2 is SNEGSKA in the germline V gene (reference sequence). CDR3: CSASHPGTSGEELFF. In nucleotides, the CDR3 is TGCAGTGCTAGTCACCCCGGGACTAGCGGGGAGGAGCTGTTTTTT.

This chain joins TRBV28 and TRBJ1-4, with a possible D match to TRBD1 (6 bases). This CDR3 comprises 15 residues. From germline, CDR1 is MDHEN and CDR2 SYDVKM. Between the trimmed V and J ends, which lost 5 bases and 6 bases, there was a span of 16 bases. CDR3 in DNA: TGTGCCAGCAGTCCCCCCCCACAGGGATATGAAAAACTGTTTTTT. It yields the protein CASSPPPQGYEKLFF.

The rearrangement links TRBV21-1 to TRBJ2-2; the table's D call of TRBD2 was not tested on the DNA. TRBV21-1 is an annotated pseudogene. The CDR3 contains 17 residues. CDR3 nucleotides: TGTGCCAGCAGCAAAGCGGGGGGACTAGCCCACACCGGGGAGCTGTTTTTT. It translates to CASSKAGGLAHTGELFF.

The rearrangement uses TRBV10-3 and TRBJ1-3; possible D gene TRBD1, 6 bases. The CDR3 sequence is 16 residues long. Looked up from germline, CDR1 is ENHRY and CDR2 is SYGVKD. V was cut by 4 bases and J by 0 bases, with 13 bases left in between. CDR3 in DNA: TGTGCCATCAGTGGGGGCAGGGGTGGCTCTGGAAACACCATATATTTT. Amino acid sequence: CAISGGRGGSGNTIYF.

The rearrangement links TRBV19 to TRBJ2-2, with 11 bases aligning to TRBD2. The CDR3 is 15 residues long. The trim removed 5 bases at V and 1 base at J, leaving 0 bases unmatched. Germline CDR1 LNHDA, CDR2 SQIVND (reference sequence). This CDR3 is CASSGTSGNTGELFF. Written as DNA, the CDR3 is TGTGCCAGTAGTGGGACTAGCGGGAACACCGGGGAGCTGTTTTTT.

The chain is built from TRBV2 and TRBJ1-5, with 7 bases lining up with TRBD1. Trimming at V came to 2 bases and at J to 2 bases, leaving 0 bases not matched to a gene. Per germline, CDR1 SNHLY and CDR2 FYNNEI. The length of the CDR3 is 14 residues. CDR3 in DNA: TGTGCCAGCAGTGAACAGGGGGGCAATCAGCCCCAGCATTTT. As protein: CASSEQGGNQPQHF.

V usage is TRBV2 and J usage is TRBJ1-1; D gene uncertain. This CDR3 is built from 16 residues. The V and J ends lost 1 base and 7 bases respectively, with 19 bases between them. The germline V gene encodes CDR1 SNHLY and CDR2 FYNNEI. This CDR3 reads CASSEEEAPQQGEAFF. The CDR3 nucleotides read TGTGCCAGCAGTGAAGAGGAGGCGCCTCAACAAGGTGAAGCTTTCTTT.